This entry lists 8 T cell receptor beta chains sequenced from one sample in a study of cytomegalovirus exposure and HLA in healthy donors. Primers included in the PCR were 60 Vbeta and 13 Jbeta primers. Clones were read by immunoSEQ multiplex PCR, and TCRdb kept only the in-frame ones, dropping some. Of 210,000 or so clones listed, about 80% were seen once; the top ten hold 0.63%. The specimen sequenced was PBMCs. The receptors were sampled from a man aged 18 to 29 in good health and CMV-seronegative.

The chain couples TRBV4-1 to TRBJ2-7; no definite D call. Germline V gene lookup returns CDR1 MGHRA and CDR2 YSYEKL. Deletions cut 0 bases from V and 3 bases from J, with 12 bases between. The CDR3 runs to 15 residues. The CDR3 here is CASSQDRHSYYEQYF. As DNA, the CDR3 is TGCGCCAGCAGCCAAGATCGACACTCTTACTACGAGCAGTACTTC.

V gene TRBV7-9 combines with J gene TRBJ2-7; tentative D call: TRBD1 (5 bases). With 1 base removed from V and 7 bases from J, the gap between germline ends came to 17 bases. This CDR3 spans 15 amino acids. Germline values: CDR1 SEHNR, CDR2 FQNEAQ (reference sequence). In nucleotides, the CDR3 is TGTGCCAGCAGCTTAGAGTGGCAGGGTGTGGGGGAGCAGTACTTC. The encoded protein is CASSLEWQGVGEQYF.

In its sample, this clone was seen a few times. The chain couples TRBV28 to TRBJ2-5; 12 nucleotides align to TRBD1. This CDR3 is built from 15 residues. Per the germline V gene, CDR1 is MDHEN and CDR2 is SYDVKM. V shed 4 bases, J shed 5 bases, and the junction held 5 bases outside the gene matches. The CDR3 coding sequence is TGTGCCAGCAGTTCGGCGGGACAGGGGGCGGAGACCCAGTACTTC. Encoded protein: CASSSAGQGAETQYF.

The V gene is TRBV18, the J gene TRBJ2-1, with D possibly matching TRBD1 (5 bases). V lost 4 bases and J 6 bases, leaving 13 bases between the germline ends. This CDR3 has 14 amino acids. The V gene's germline CDR1 is KGHSH and CDR2 LQKENI. The CDR3 here is CASSLSRTTNEQFF. The CDR3 nucleotides are TGTGCCAGCTCACTGAGCAGGACAACCAATGAGCAGTTCTTC.

The rearrangement joins TRBV7-2 to TRBJ1-5; D might be TRBD1 (6 bases). V gave up 4 bases and J gave up 7 bases, with 17 bases separating them. Germline V CDR1 and CDR2: SGHTA, FQGNSA. This CDR3 has 15 amino acids. The CDR3 protein is CASSSYTGSEQPQHF. As DNA, the CDR3 is TGTGCCAGCAGCTCCTATACAGGGTCGGAGCAGCCCCAGCATTTT.

The chain is built from TRBV7-8 and TRBJ2-2; D possibly corresponds to TRBD1 (5 bases). The germline V and J ends were trimmed by 3 bases and 0 bases, with 11 bases remaining between them. CDR1 and CDR2 from the germline V gene are SGHVS and FQNEAQ. CDR3 size: 16 residues. The CDR3 sequence is CASSFLGHANTGELFF. CDR3 bases: TGTGCCAGCAGCTTTCTTGGACATGCGAACACCGGGGAGCTGTTTTTT.

The gene calls are TRBV25-1 and TRBJ2-1; a weak D match, TRBD2 (5 bases). Trimming shortened V by 6 bases and J by 8 bases, and 17 bases separated the two germline ends. The CDR3 runs to 14 residues. Germline CDR1 and CDR2: MGHDK and SYGVNS. CDR3 in DNA: TGTGCCAGCAGCCTAGGAGGCGGTATCGATGAGCAGTTCTTC. Protein: CASSLGGGIDEQFF. Full variable domain (missing parts from reference TRBV25-1 and TRBJ2-1): EADIYQTPRYLVIGTGKKITLECSQTMGHDKMYWYQQDPGMELHLIHYSYGVNSTEKGDLSSESTVSRIRTEHFPLTLESARPSHTSQYLCASSLGGGIDEQFFGPGTRLTVL.

This chain connects TRBV6-5 to TRBJ1-2, with a possible D match to TRBD1 (6 bases). This CDR3 has 15 residues. Germline V gene data show CDR1 as MNHEY and CDR2 as SVGAGI. V was trimmed by 0 bases and J by 8 bases, leaving 16 bases between them. The CDR3 loop is CASSYSWIGGPGYTF. CDR3 coding DNA: TGTGCCAGCAGTTACTCATGGATCGGGGGGCCCGGCTACACCTTC.